A selection of T cell receptor beta chains follows, all from one sample in a study of T cell responses to AZD1222 COVID-19 vaccine. Using immunoSEQ multiplex PCR, the repertoire was profiled, and TCRdb retains in-frame clones only, with some absent. The table shows about 83,000 clones, with under 95% occurring only once. This material consisted of peripheral blood, taken 28 days after the second AZD1222 dose. Receptors originate from an adult who received the AZD1222 COVID-19 vaccine. CDR3s include the opening cysteine and the closing phenylalanine or tryptophan. A D gene is named only where the DNA matches it firmly. Size tells how often a clone was seen (once, few, many) or the class of an expanded clone, and some rows leave it out.

v_call,clone_size,d_call,j_call,cdr3_nt,cdr3_aa
TRBV6-6,-,TRBD2,TRBJ2-2,TGTGCCTCGACCTATTTCGGGCTAGCGGACACCGGGGAGCTGTTTTTT,CASTYFGLADTGELFF
TRBV6-1,-,-,TRBJ2-1,TGTGCCAGCAGTGAAGCCCAGGGGAATGAGCAGTTCTTC,CASSEAQGNEQFF
TRBV28,-,-,TRBJ1-4,TGTGCCAGCTGCCGGGAATTACGTGAAAAACTGTTTTTT,CASCRELREKLFF
TRBV28,once,-,TRBJ2-3,TGTGCCAGCACCCCATCAGGGGATACGCAGTATTTT,CASTPSGDTQYF
TRBV19,-,-,TRBJ1-4,TGTGCCAGTACCCGCGGCACACCCCGACATGAAAAACTGTTTTTT,CASTRGTPRHEKLFF
TRBV7-2,-,-,TRBJ2-2,TGTGCCAGCAGCTTGGCAGGGATCCATCGAGGGACCGGGGAGCTGTTTTTT,CASSLAGIHRGTGELFF
TRBV6-2/TRBV6-3,-,-,TRBJ1-1,TGTGCCAGCAGTCGACAGGATGGGGGGTACACTGAAGCTTTCTTT,CASSRQDGGYTEAFF
TRBV18,-,TRBD1,TRBJ1-1,TGTGCCAGCTCCCCGCCCGGGACAGCAAACAAGGGAGCTTTCTTT,CASSPPGTANKGAFF
TRBV7-2,-,-,TRBJ1-6,TGTGCCAGCAGCTTAGGACGGATTAGCTCCTATAATTCACCCCTCCACTTT,CASSLGRISSYNSPLHF
TRBV12-5,-,TRBD2,TRBJ2-3,TGTGCTAGTGGTAAGGGACTAGCGGAGATCACAGATACGCAGTATTTT,CASGKGLAEITDTQYF